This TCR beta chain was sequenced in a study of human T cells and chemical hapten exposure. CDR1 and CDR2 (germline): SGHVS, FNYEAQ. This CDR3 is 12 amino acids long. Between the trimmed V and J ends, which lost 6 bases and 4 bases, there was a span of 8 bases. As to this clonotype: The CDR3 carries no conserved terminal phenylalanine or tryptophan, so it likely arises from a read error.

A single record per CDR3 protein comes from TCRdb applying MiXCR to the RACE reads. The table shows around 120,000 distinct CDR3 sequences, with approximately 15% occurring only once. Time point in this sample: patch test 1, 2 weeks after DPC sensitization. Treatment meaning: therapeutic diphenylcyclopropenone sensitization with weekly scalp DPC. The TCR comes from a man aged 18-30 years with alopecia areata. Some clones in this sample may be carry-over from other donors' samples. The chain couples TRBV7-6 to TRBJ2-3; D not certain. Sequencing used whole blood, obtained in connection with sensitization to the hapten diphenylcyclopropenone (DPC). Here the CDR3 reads CASSLSPDTQYL. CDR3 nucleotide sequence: TGTGCCAGCAGTCTCAGCCCAGATACGCAGTATTTA.